A single sample is the source of the 6 T cell receptor delta chains below, sequenced in a study of γδ T cells in repeated Plasmodium falciparum infection. TCRdb re-processed the multiplex PCR reads via CATT. The profile covers tens of thousands of delta-chain clones, with approximately 1.5% appearing a single time and 6.5% to 9.5% taken by the ten largest. Gammadelta T cells were flow-sorted from PBMC into Vgamma9/Vdelta2+ and Vdelta2-negative populations for bulk analysis. The sample comprised gamma-delta T cells from blood. These receptors all come from a pool of human donors (malaria-infected and uninfected, not separated).

A few counts support this clone. The TCRdb record carries a much larger clone's protein, which differs from this DNA's translation at residue 16; a read error is the likely cause, and the protein listed here is the DNA translation. The chain recombines TRDV1 with TRDJ1; perhaps D is TRDD2 or TRDD3 (7 bases each). Assignment of the J gene here rests on matching the DNA to germline, because TCRdb gives none. CDR1 is TSWWSYY and CDR2 is QGS in the germline V gene. The CDR3 spans 23 residues. Trimming removed 4 bases at V and 1 base at J, with 37 bases between. CDR3 bases: TGTGCTCTTGGGGGGCCGGTTCCTACTTCCCTCTGGGACTGGGGACGGGGCACCGATAAACTCATCTTT. It specifies CALGGPVPTSLWDWGRGTDKLIF.

With respect to this clone: The amino acid sequence in TCRdb belongs to a much larger clone and departs from this DNA's translation at residue 15, likely a sequencing read error; the sequence shown is translated from the DNA. The V call is TRDV1, the J call TRDJ1; 11 bases match TRDD3. The CDR3 consists of 24 residues. Germline values: CDR1 TSWWSYY, CDR2 QGS. The V gene end was trimmed by 5 bases and the J gene end by 0 bases; junction bases not matched to a gene: 29. For the CDR3, the DNA is TGTGCTCTTGGGAACCAGGCCTTCCTACTCCCTGGGGGATACTGGTTTCAGAACACCGATAAACTCATCTTT. As protein: CALGNQAFLLPGGYWFQNTDKLIF.

Remarks on this clone: TCRdb's protein, taken from a much larger clone, differs from this DNA's translation at residue 3, likely owing to a read error; the protein displayed comes from the DNA. V gene TRDV1 combines with J gene TRDJ2; perhaps TRDD3 as D (5 bases). TCRdb is silent on the J gene; assignment here came from matching the DNA to germline. The CDR3 is made up of 22 amino acids. CDR1 TSWWSYY and CDR2 QGS come from the germline V gene. The CDR3 here is CAFGELATTLRSERQRAAQLFF. The CDR3 DNA is TGTGCTTTTGGGGAACTAGCTACCACTTTGCGATCGGAACGCCAAAGGGCAGCACAACTCTTCTTT.

This clone was detected only a few times. The TCRdb record carries a much larger clone's protein, which differs from this DNA's translation at residue 7; a read error is the likely cause, and the protein listed here is the DNA translation. V usage is TRDV1 and J usage is TRDJ1; 11 bases match TRDD3. This CDR3 comprises 17 residues. With V trimmed by 2 bases and J by 2 bases, 7 bases remained unmatched. Germline loops: CDR1 TSWWSYY, CDR2 QGS. DNA of the CDR3: TGTGCTCTTGGGGAAGGTCCCTGGGGGATACTTACCGATAAACTCATCTTT. Amino acid sequence: CALGEGPWGILTDKLIF.

Many counts were recorded for this clone. The protein TCRdb gives is from a much larger clone and does not agree with this DNA's translation at residue 13, likely a read error; the protein shown here comes from the DNA. The chain joins TRDV1 to TRDJ1, with TRDD3 matching over 9 bases. This CDR3 is built from 18 residues. Trimming cost V 0 bases and J 3 bases; bases outside gene matches: 11. In germline, CDR1 is TSWWSYY, CDR2 QGS. The CDR3 is CALGELILITGGADKLIF. CDR3 DNA sequence: TGTGCTCTTGGGGAACTAATCCTAATTACTGGGGGAGCCGATAAACTCATCTTT.

Comments on this clone: The protein recorded in TCRdb matches a much larger clone and deviates from this DNA's translation at residue 5, suggesting a read error; the protein here is obtained by translating the DNA. V and J are TRDV1 and TRDJ1; D possibly corresponds to TRDD3 (5 bases). TCRdb does not report a J gene; here it was assigned by matching the DNA to germline references. CDR1 and CDR2 (germline): TSWWSYY, QGS. Trimming took 4 bases from V and 0 from J, leaving 15 bases between them. This CDR3 spans 16 amino acids. The CDR3 sequence: CALGGYRPGYTDKLIF. The CDR3 nucleotides read TGTGCTCTTGGGGGATACCGTCCTGGGTACACCGATAAACTCATCTTT.